This T cell receptor beta chain was recovered during a study of PD-1 blockade in classical Hodgkin lymphoma. Noted time point: cycle 4 day 1 (C4D1), after five to seven weeks of nivolumab. Each and every patient relapsed after autologous stem cell transplantation, and patients got differing brentuximab vedotin exposure. Here immunoSEQ multiplex PCR was the method, and the copy in TCRdb shows in-frame clones only, minus some. The sample includes roughly 86,000 clones, approximately 83% of them seen just once. There are 13 residues in the CDR3. V lost 4 bases to trimming and J lost 7 bases; unmatched junction nucleotides: 1. Germline V gene sequence: CDR1 MNHNY, CDR2 SVGAGI (reference sequence).

The source of this sequence is a human donor with classical Hodgkin lymphoma. The rearrangement uses TRBV6-6 and TRBJ2-7; 13 nucleotides align to TRBD2. Specimen: peripheral blood mononuclear cells (PBMCs), collected before the fourth cycle of nivolumab. CDR3 sequence (DNA): TGTGCCAGCAGTTGGGGACTAGCGGGAGAGCAGTACTTC. It yields the protein CASSWGLAGEQYF.